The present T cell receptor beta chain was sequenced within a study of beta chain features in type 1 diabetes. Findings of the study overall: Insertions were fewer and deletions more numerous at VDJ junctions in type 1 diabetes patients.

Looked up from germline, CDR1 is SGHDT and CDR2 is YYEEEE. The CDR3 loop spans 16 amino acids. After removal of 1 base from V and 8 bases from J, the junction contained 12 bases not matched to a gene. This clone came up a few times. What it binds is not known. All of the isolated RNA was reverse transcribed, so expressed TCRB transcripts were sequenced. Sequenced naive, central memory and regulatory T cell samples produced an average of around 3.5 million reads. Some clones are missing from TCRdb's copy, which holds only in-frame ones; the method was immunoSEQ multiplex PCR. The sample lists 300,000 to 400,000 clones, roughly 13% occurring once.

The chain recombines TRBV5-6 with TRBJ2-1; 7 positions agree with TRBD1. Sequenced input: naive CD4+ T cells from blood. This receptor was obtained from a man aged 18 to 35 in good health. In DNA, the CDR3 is TGTGCCAGCAGCTTGCCCACTAGGGGGCCCATAGATGAGCAGTTCTTC. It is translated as CASSLPTRGPIDEQFF. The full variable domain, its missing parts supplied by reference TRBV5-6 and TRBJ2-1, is DAGVTQSPTHLIKTRGQQVTLRCSPKSGHDTVSWYQQALGQGPQFIFQYYEEEERQRGNFPDRFSGHQFPNYSSELNVNALLLGDSALYLCASSLPTRGPIDEQFFGPGTRLTVL.